The clone carrying this TCR beta chain was counted at least ten times. What it binds is not known. The data were obtained in a study of read filtering for tumor transcriptome and immune sequencing. In the study overall: Patients were approximately 18 male and about 14 female, mean age 65.9 years, range 47 to 80. Per sample, TCR-region reads ranged about 4.05 to 11 million by IR-seq, roughly 75 to 1,400 by RNA-seq.

This library used roughly 370 ng RNA and molecular barcoded adaptors spanning alpha/delta and beta/gamma chains. TCRdb processed the reads anew with MiXCR; each CDR3 protein has one entry. The sample contains approximately 140,000 distinct CDR3 sequences, roughly an eighth of which appear only once. Study observations and caveats: Compared with RNA-seq, IR-seq gave much higher clonotype depth and reliability. Dropping single-read clonotypes raised IR-seq and RNA-seq shared-clonotype correlation.

The CDR3 covers 12 residues. The V end lost 6 bases, the J end lost 6 bases, and 12 bases lay between the germline ends. CDR1 is SEHNR, CDR2 FQNEAQ, per germline (reference sequence). Sample: a population of CD138-negative cells sorted from bone marrow. This clonotype was sampled from a donor at least 40 years old with multiple myeloma. The chain joins TRBV7-9 to TRBJ2-7; unclear D gene. The chain's CDR3 is CASSPGMGEQYF. The CDR3 region has the DNA TGTGCCAGCAGTCCTGGGATGGGCGAGCAGTACTTC.